Presented here are 27 T cell receptor beta chains from one specimen sequenced in a study of monozygotic twins with inflammatory bowel disease. TCRdb reworked the 5' RACE reads into one entry per CDR3 protein, no DNA. The sample table includes over 200,000 distinct CDR3 sequences. The sequenced material came from blood. The receptors were sampled from a human donor with ulcerative colitis or Crohn's disease, or a healthy co-twin of an affected twin (not recorded which).

The chain employs TRBV5-1 and TRBJ2-3; TCRdb designates TRBD1, a call that cannot be tested without DNA. CDR1 is SGHRS and CDR2 is YFSETQ in the germline V gene. The CDR3 runs 14 residues. The CDR3 sequence: CASRQGVRADTQYF.

This chain connects TRBV24-1 to TRBJ2-3; TCRdb outputs TRBD1, but without DNA this stays unchecked. This CDR3 is built from 13 residues. Germline V CDR1 and CDR2: KGHDR, SFDVKD. The CDR3 is CATSDYRLDTQYF.

This sequence joins TRBV4-1 and TRBJ1-5. The CDR3 runs to 15 residues. The V gene's germline CDR1 is MGHRA and CDR2 YSYEKL. The CDR3 protein is CASSQDQGGNQPQHF.

The chain links TRBV27 to TRBJ1-1. The CDR3 covers 13 residues. The germline V gene has CDR1 MNHEY and CDR2 SMNVEV (reference sequence). The CDR3 here is CASSPSGSTEAFF.

This chain uses TRBV19 with TRBJ2-5; TCRdb reports TRBD1, a call that lacks DNA to check it against. CDR1 and CDR2 from the germline V gene are LNHDA and SQIVND (reference sequence). This CDR3 is built from 15 residues. The CDR3 spells CASSLAGDLQETQYF. Using reference TRBV19 and TRBJ2-5 for the parts outside the CDR3, the full variable domain is DGGITQSPKYLFRKEGQNVTLSCEQNLNHDAMYWYRQDPGQGLRLIYYSQIVNDFQKGDIAEGYSVSREKKESFPLTVTSAQKNPTAFYLCASSLAGDLQETQYFGPGTRLLVL.

The rearrangement joins TRBV11-1 to TRBJ1-6; lacking DNA, the TRBD1 call made by TCRdb goes unchecked. Germline V gene sequence: CDR1 SGHAT, CDR2 FQDESV (reference sequence). This CDR3 region has 19 residues. CDR3 residues: CASSRIAGQGWSYNSPLHF.

This chain links TRBV5-1 with TRBJ2-1; TCRdb names TRBD1, which stays unverified in the absence of DNA. The CDR3 is 17 residues long. CDR1 and CDR2 from the germline V gene are SGHRS and YFSETQ. CDR3 residues: CASSFDLDRGVYNEQFF.

The chain couples TRBV5-1 to TRBJ1-5; TCRdb returns TRBD1, unconfirmable since there is no DNA. CDR1 and CDR2 (germline): SGHRS, YFSETQ. The CDR3 is 15 amino acids. CDR3: CASSLSGISNQPQHF.

The gene calls are TRBV5-1 and TRBJ2-3; TCRdb's D call, TRBD1, is unchecked because there is no DNA. The CDR3 is 14 amino acids. Germline lookup yields CDR1 SGHRS and CDR2 YFSETQ. The CDR3 is CASSLDRGTDTQYF.

J is TRBJ1-1 and V is TRBV7-8. The germline V gene has CDR1 SGHVS and CDR2 FQNEAQ. The CDR3 is 15 amino acids. CDR3 residues: CASSSRVSGNTEAFF.

V gene TRBV20-1 combines with J gene TRBJ2-5; TCRdb selects TRBD1, and the lack of DNA leaves this call unchecked. Germline values: CDR1 DFQATT, CDR2 SNEGSKA (reference sequence). CDR3 length equals 15 residues. The CDR3 sequence is CSAPLARVLQETQYF.

The gene calls are TRBV6-1 and TRBJ1-5. The germline V gene encodes CDR1 MNHNS and CDR2 SASEGT. This CDR3 contains 15 residues. CDR3: CASSPNPLSNQPQHF.

The chain recombines TRBV6-2 or TRBV6-3 with TRBJ1-1; the D gene TCRdb calls, TRBD1, cannot be checked with no DNA. The germline V gene has CDR1 MNHEY and CDR2 SVGEGT. The CDR3 extends over 13 amino acids. CDR3 residues: CASSPLGLTGAFF.

CDR3: CSARYGGNQPQHF. J is TRBJ1-5 and V is TRBV20-1. This CDR3 region has 13 residues. The germline V gene encodes CDR1 DFQATT and CDR2 SNEGSKA (reference sequence).

V gene TRBV5-1 combines with J gene TRBJ1-4; TCRdb lists TRBD1, though no DNA is available to test this call. CDR3 length: 14 residues. The germline CDR1 and CDR2 sequences are SGHRS and YFSETQ. CDR3 amino acids: CASSSGTGAEKLFF. Supplemented by reference TRBV5-1 and TRBJ1-4, the full variable domain reads KAGVTQTPRYLIKTRGQQVTLSCSPISGHRSVSWYQQTPGQGLQFLFEYFSETQRNKGNFPGRFSGRQFSNSRSEMNVSTLELGDSALYLCASSSGTGAEKLFFGSGTQLSVL.

The chain employs TRBV14 and TRBJ2-3. The CDR3 contains 16 residues. Germline V lookup: CDR1 SGHDN, CDR2 FVKESK. CDR3 loop: CASSQGTNLRTDTQYF.

The rearrangement links TRBV12-3 or TRBV12-4 to TRBJ2-5; checking the TCRdb D call of TRBD2 is not possible without DNA. This CDR3 is built from 13 residues. CDR3 in amino acids: CASSFRARETQYF.

The rearrangement joins TRBV4-1 to TRBJ2-1; TCRdb lists TRBD2, though no DNA is available to test this call. The V gene's germline CDR1 is MGHRA and CDR2 YSYEKL. CDR3 length: 13 residues. CDR3 loop: CASSQRLADEQFF.

The V and J genes are TRBV5-5 and TRBJ2-7. Germline lookup yields CDR1 SGHKS and CDR2 YYEKEE (reference sequence). The CDR3 covers 15 residues. The CDR3 is CASSRWQANSYEQYF.

The V and J genes are TRBV7-2 and TRBJ2-7; no DNA is available, so the TRBD1 call from TCRdb remains unchecked. This CDR3 is 14 amino acids long. Germline CDR1 and CDR2: SGHTA and FQGNSA. CDR3 residues: CASSSSGGSYEQYF. Full variable domain (missing parts from reference TRBV7-2 and TRBJ2-7): GAGVSQSPSNKVTEKGKDVELRCDPISGHTALYWYRQSLGQGLEFLIYFQGNSAPDKSGLPSDRFSAERTGGSVSTLTIQRTQQEDSAVYLCASSSSGGSYEQYFGPGTRLTVT.

The V gene is TRBV5-6, the J gene TRBJ1-1; TCRdb selects TRBD1, and the lack of DNA leaves this call unchecked. This CDR3 spans 13 amino acids. From germline, CDR1 is SGHDT and CDR2 YYEEEE. CDR3 residues: CASSLGGVTEAFF.

This chain connects TRBV18 to TRBJ2-7; TCRdb indicates TRBD2, and absent DNA this call remains unverified. In germline, CDR1 is KGHSH, CDR2 LQKENI. CDR3 length: 14 amino acids. This chain's CDR3 is CASSPARAPYEQYF.

This chain uses TRBV7-9 with TRBJ2-7; checking the TCRdb D call of TRBD1 is not possible without DNA. Germline CDR1 reads SEHNR; CDR2 reads FQNEAQ (reference sequence). The CDR3 consists of 15 residues. CDR3 residues: CASSSFHGTLLEQYF.

The chain links TRBV18 to TRBJ2-2. The germline gives CDR1 KGHSH, CDR2 LQKENI. This CDR3 comprises 15 residues. This chain's CDR3 is CASSPQEIWSGELFF.

The V gene is TRBV19, the J gene TRBJ2-3; TCRdb names TRBD1, which stays unverified in the absence of DNA. Germline V gene data show CDR1 as LNHDA and CDR2 as SQIVND (reference sequence). This CDR3 has 14 amino acids. CDR3 protein: CASRRDTSSYTQYF.

This chain connects TRBV29-1 to TRBJ2-3; with no DNA, the TCRdb D assignment of TRBD2 cannot be verified. CDR3 length: 13 amino acids. Germline CDR1 reads SQVTM; CDR2 reads ANQGSEA. The CDR3 sequence is CSVDRGNTDTQYF.

The chain employs TRBV5-1 and TRBJ2-3; as DNA is missing, the TRBD1 call by TCRdb cannot be tested. The CDR3 totals 14 residues. In germline, CDR1 is SGHRS, CDR2 YFSETQ. The CDR3 spells CASNSGGGTDTQYF.